This entry concerns a single TCR beta chain. The data are from a study of technical replicates of blood from a handful of donors. CDR1 and CDR2 (germline): SGHTA, FQGTGA. The ends were cut back, 5 bases at V and 1 base at J, with 15 bases in the middle. The CDR3 sequence is 15 residues long. The assay was immunoSEQ multiplex PCR, and TCRdb's table has in-frame clones only and misses some. The repertoire holds tens of thousands of clones, with about 90% as singletons. The rearrangement links TRBV7-3 to TRBJ2-7; perhaps TRBD1 as D (5 bases). The TCR was taken from a human donor in good health. The sequencing input was T cells isolated from PBMCs. This CDR3 reads CASSTRDGSSYEQYF. CDR3 coding DNA: TGTGCCAGCAGCACCAGGGATGGGTCTTCCTACGAGCAGTACTTC. The full variable domain, with the rest looked up from reference TRBV7-3 and TRBJ2-7, is GAGVSQTPSNKVTEKGKYVELRCDPISGHTALYWYRQSLGQGPEFLIYFQGTGAADDSGLPNDRFFAVRPEGSVSTLKIQRTERGDSAVYLCASSTRDGSSYEQYFGPGTRLTVT.